The clone carrying this TCR beta chain showed up many times. Alpha and beta constant-region primers primed reverse transcription of around 540 ng RNA. Each of the alpha and beta chains got its own library through chain-specific third strand synthesis with indices. Each CDR3 protein is one row after TCRdb ran MiXCR on the 5' RACE reads. The repertoire holds 19,000 or so distinct CDR3 sequences, with roughly 8.7% as singletons. This record comes from a study of HIV-infected patients and healthy controls. For the study at large: CD8 counts did not change consistently during early therapy; the CD4:CD8 ratio climbed slightly. Most of the sixteen became undetectable by the second bleed, and all after another year of therapy.

The CDR3 has 15 amino acids. Per germline, CDR1 MDHEN and CDR2 SYDVKM. J lost 2 bases, V lost 7 bases, and 7 bases had no gene match. Follow-up blood was drawn about 14 weeks, roughly three months, after antiretroviral therapy began. The repertoire came from unfractionated whole blood and reflected all unsorted peripheral T cells. The sequencing used blood, collected during antiretroviral therapy. This receptor was taken from an adult with HIV infection. The chain employs TRBV28 and TRBJ2-7, with 11 positions matching TRBD2. The CDR3, as DNA: TGTGCCAGCATACCCAGACTAGCGGGACCCTACGAGCAGTACTTC. Its protein is CASIPRLAGPYEQYF.